This T cell receptor (beta chain) was obtained from a study of type 1 and type 2 diabetes patients. About the study: T cells were magnetically sorted from PBMCs as CD4+ or CD8+ subsets. Notes on the study in general: Type 2 diabetes repertoires were more diverse than type 1 diabetes repertoires. In type 2 diabetes, highly-expanded CD4+ clones took a median roughly 4% of reads.

Regarding this clonotype: What it binds is not known.

The ends were cut back, 5 bases at V and 7 bases at J, with 15 bases in the middle. Germline V gene sequence: CDR1 MNHEY, CDR2 SVGAGI. This CDR3 comprises 13 residues. Genomic DNA was the PCR template. Amplification of the beta chain CDR3 used 30 forward and 13 reverse multiplex primers. From the multiplex PCR reads, TCRdb called clonotypes with MiXCR, one entry per CDR3 protein. The sample lists around 300,000 distinct CDR3 sequences, around 50% occurring once. The rearrangement joins TRBV6-5 to TRBJ2-7; D is tentatively TRBD1 or TRBD2 (7 bases each). This receptor was taken from a man younger than 30 with type 2 diabetes. The sequenced sample consisted of peripheral blood mononuclear cells (PBMCs). The CDR3 is CASSQGGPGEQYF. The DNA of the CDR3 is TGTGCCAGCAGTCAGGGGGGGCCAGGGGAGCAGTACTTC.